These T cell receptor beta chains were read from a single sample in a study of blood T cell repertoires in COVID-19. The repertoire was sequenced with immunoSEQ multiplex PCR; TCRdb's copy has only in-frame clones and lacks some. Here the sample spans some 200,000 clones, around 83% being singletons. Sequenced sample: peripheral blood. Receptors were obtained from a middle-aged woman who had recovered from COVID-19. Both conserved end residues are part of each CDR3. A D gene is named only where the DNA matches it firmly. The size entry is marked missing in some rows and otherwise reads once, few, many or a size class.

CASSPRTSGGPAEQYF,TGCGCCAGCAGCCCCAGGACTAGCGGGGGACCTGCCGAGCAGTACTTC,TRBV5-1,-,TRBD2,TRBJ2-7
CATSRASRGEAFF,TGTGCCACCAGCAGAGCCAGCAGGGGTGAAGCTTTCTTT,TRBV15,-,-,TRBJ1-1
CASSVAGGELFF,TGTGCCAGCAGCGTAGCCGGCGGGGAGCTGTTTTTT,TRBV9,-,-,TRBJ2-2
CASSRVSYEQYF,TGTGCCAGCAGCAGAGTCTCCTACGAGCAGTACTTC,TRBV5-6,-,-,TRBJ2-7
CASSLRPSREGSYAGYTF,TGTGCCAGCAGCTTAAGGCCCTCCAGGGAGGGATCCTATGCTGGCTACACCTTC,TRBV7-3,-,-,TRBJ1-2
CASSLGRYRTGTNTEAFF,TGTGCCAGCAGCTTAGGCCGCTATAGGACAGGAACGAACACTGAAGCTTTCTTT,TRBV11-2,-,TRBD1,TRBJ1-1
CASSLDTSEAFF,TGTGCCAGCAGCTTGGACACAAGTGAAGCTTTCTTT,TRBV9,-,-,TRBJ1-1
CASSVGLGQGSYEQYF,TGTGCCAGCAGCGTAGGGCTGGGACAGGGGTCCTACGAGCAGTACTTC,TRBV9,-,TRBD1,TRBJ2-7
CASSPWWQSSTDTQYF,TGTGCCAGCAGCCCTTGGTGGCAGTCTAGCACAGATACGCAGTATTTT,TRBV11-2,-,-,TRBJ2-3
CSASANIRESLYF,TGCAGTGCTAGTGCGAACATCCGGGAGTCCCTGTATTTT,TRBV20-1,-,-,TRBJ2-3
CASSYRGRETQYF,TGTGCCAGCAGTTACAGGGGGCGCGAGACCCAGTACTTC,TRBV6-5,-,TRBD1,TRBJ2-5
CASSLERGDEQYF,TGCGCCAGCAGCTTGGAAAGAGGCGACGAGCAGTACTTC,TRBV5-1,once,-,TRBJ2-7
CASTGLERTDTQYF,TGTGCCAGCACGGGACTAGAACGCACAGATACGCAGTATTTT,TRBV11-3,-,TRBD2,TRBJ2-3
CASSPRQGDTGELFF,TGTGCCAGCTCACCTAGACAGGGGGACACCGGGGAGCTGTTTTTT,TRBV18,-,TRBD1,TRBJ2-2
CASSPSQGGDTEAFF,TGTGCCAGCAGCCCATCTCAGGGAGGGGACACTGAAGCTTTCTTT,TRBV7-2,-,-,TRBJ1-1
CASGPEYWSNQPQHF,TGTGCCAGCGGGCCGGAATATTGGAGCAATCAGCCCCAGCATTTT,TRBV6-5,-,-,TRBJ1-5
CASSQDRVWRTKTQYF,TGTGCCAGCAGCCAAGACAGGGTTTGGCGTACGAAGACCCAGTACTTC,TRBV3-1/TRBV3-2,-,-,TRBJ2-5
CASSFPGPGTLHF,TGTGCCAGCAGCTTTCCGGGCCCGGGGACCCTCCACTTT,TRBV7-9,-,-,TRBJ1-6
CASRPGDRLNTEAFF,TGTGCCAGCAGACCCGGGGACAGGTTGAACACTGAAGCTTTCTTT,TRBV5-6,few,TRBD1,TRBJ1-1
CATALQRGGTDTQYF,TGTGCCACTGCACTACAGCGGGGGGGAACAGATACGCAGTATTTT,TRBV15,once,TRBD2,TRBJ2-3
CASSYKSPGSYGYTF,TGTGCCAGCAGTTATAAGTCCCCCGGGAGCTATGGCTACACCTTC,TRBV6-2/TRBV6-3,-,-,TRBJ1-2
CASSATVGGELFF,TGTGCCAGCAGTGCAACAGTCGGCGGGGAGCTGTTTTTT,TRBV6-6,-,-,TRBJ2-2
CASIDYRIGSANTEAFF,TGCGCCAGCATCGATTACCGAATCGGGTCGGCGAACACTGAAGCTTTCTTT,TRBV10-2,-,-,TRBJ1-1
CASSPSRGNYGYTF,TGTGCCAGTAGTCCCTCCAGGGGAAACTATGGCTACACCTTC,TRBV19,-,-,TRBJ1-2
CASRYRADTEAFF,TGTGCCAGTAGATACAGGGCGGACACTGAAGCTTTCTTT,TRBV19,-,-,TRBJ1-1
CASSLELRYYGYTF,TGTGCCAGCAGCTTAGAGTTACGGTACTATGGCTACACCTTC,TRBV7-9,-,-,TRBJ1-2
CASSLWGGTEAFF,TGTGCCAGCAGTCTTTGGGGGGGCACTGAAGCTTTCTTT,TRBV3-1/TRBV3-2,-,-,TRBJ1-1
CASSTEFSGNGNTIYF,TGTGCCAGTAGTACAGAATTTTCCGGTAATGGAAACACCATATATTTT,TRBV19,-,-,TRBJ1-3
CASSQGQVLGVYF,TGTGCCAGCAGCCAAGGACAGGTTCTAGGGGTGTATTTT,TRBV3-1/TRBV3-2,-,-,TRBJ2-3
CATSRDGTQTYEQYF,TGTGCCACCAGCAGAGATGGAACACAGACCTACGAGCAGTACTTC,TRBV15,-,-,TRBJ2-7
CASSAGPGQHNEKLFF,TGTGCCAGCAGCGCCGGACCGGGACAGCATAATGAAAAACTGTTTTTT,TRBV7-8,-,TRBD1,TRBJ1-4
CASSSQGTNSEAFF,TGTGCCAGCAGTTCCCAGGGTACGAACTCTGAAGCTTTCTTT,TRBV28,few,-,TRBJ1-1